Listed here are 27 T cell receptor beta chains from one sample, sequenced in a study of blood T cell repertoires in COVID-19. Sequenced by immunoSEQ multiplex PCR; TCRdb stores in-frame clones only, minus some. Altogether under 450,000 clones are present, around 91% being singletons, with the ten largest covering roughly 1.6%. The sample comprised peripheral blood. These receptor sequences come from a woman aged 40 to 50 with COVID-19, enrolled during active disease.

This rearrangement joins TRBV5-6 to TRBJ2-5; the match to TRBD2 covers 9 bases. CDR3 length equals 16 residues. The germline V gene has CDR1 SGHDT and CDR2 YYEEEE. J gave up 2 bases and V 4 bases, and 9 bases lay outside the gene matches. The CDR3 coding sequence is TGTGCCAGCAGCGCATCTCCGGCGGGAGGGCAAGAGACCCAGTACTTC. This translates into CASSASPAGGQETQYF.

This clone was picked up one time. The chain recombines TRBV5-6 with TRBJ2-7, with 8 positions matching TRBD1. The V and J ends lost 4 bases and 3 bases, in that order; junction bases with no gene match: 12. The CDR3 is 16 amino acids. CDR1 is SGHDT, CDR2 YYEEEE, per germline. CDR3 sequence (DNA): TGTGCCAGCAGCCCATCTAGGGGGACAGGCCTCTACGAGCAGTACTTC. Its translation: CASSPSRGTGLYEQYF.

This clone has a count of ten or more. V is TRBV4-2 and J is TRBJ1-6; possible D gene TRBD1, 6 bases. The CDR3 is 15 residues long. Germline V gene sequence: CDR1 LGHNA, CDR2 YNFKEQ. V was cut by 0 bases and J by 10 bases, with 13 bases left in between. The DNA for the CDR3 is TGTGCCAGCAGCCAAGACCCACAGGGAGACTCACCCCTCCACTTT. Its translation is CASSQDPQGDSPLHF.

J is TRBJ1-6 and V is TRBV7-2; possible D gene TRBD1, 5 bases. Trimming took off 3 bases at V and 10 bases at J, with 10 bases between the two ends. CDR1 SGHTA and CDR2 FQGNSA come from the germline V gene. The CDR3 has 13 amino acids. CDR3 sequence reads: CASSFSGGSPLHF. As DNA, the CDR3 is TGTGCCAGCAGCTTCTCCGGGGGGTCACCCCTCCACTTT.

The chain carries TRBV27 and TRBJ2-7; a weak D match, TRBD2 (6 bases). This CDR3 has 17 residues. Germline CDR1 MNHEY, CDR2 SMNVEV (reference sequence). V shed 5 bases and J shed 2 bases, with 22 bases lying between them. The CDR3 loop reads CASSRKTWGVDTYEQYF. The CDR3 nucleotides are TGTGCCAGCAGTCGCAAAACGTGGGGGGTGGATACCTACGAGCAGTACTTC.

The V and J genes are TRBV2 and TRBJ1-1; 9 bases fit TRBD1. The CDR3 runs to 14 residues. The ends lost 9 bases at V and 8 bases at J; junction bases unmatched: 13. Germline V gene data show CDR1 as SNHLY and CDR2 as FYNNEI. CDR3 in amino acids: CARAGTGSFSEAFF. CDR3 DNA: TGTGCCAGGGCCGGGACAGGGTCATTTTCAGAAGCTTTCTTT.

This chain uses TRBV2 with TRBJ1-6; D might be TRBD1 (6 bases). V was shortened by 4 bases and J by 6 bases, with 16 bases between the two germline ends. The CDR3 has 16 residues. The germline V gene encodes CDR1 SNHLY and CDR2 FYNNEI. The CDR3 here is CASSGGRGGFNSPLHF. The CDR3 bases are TGTGCCAGCAGTGGAGGCAGGGGAGGGTTTAATTCACCCCTCCACTTT.

The chain carries TRBV19 and TRBJ1-5, with TRBD1 matching over 8 bases. V was clipped by 4 bases and J by 7 bases; unmatched bases: 9. Germline loops: CDR1 LNHDA, CDR2 SQIVND (reference sequence). The CDR3 has 15 amino acids. The CDR3 region is CASSTRTGKAQPQHF. CDR3 sequence (DNA): TGTGCCAGTAGTACCCGGACAGGGAAGGCCCAGCCCCAGCATTTT.

CDR3 DNA: TGTGCCACCAGTGATCTGCCCAAAACCCCGGGACACCAAACCGGGGAGCTGTTTTTT. Translating it yields CATSDLPKTPGHQTGELFF. This rearrangement joins TRBV24-1 to TRBJ2-2, with a weak D call TRBD1 (6 bases). The V gene lost 3 bases and the J gene lost 5 bases, with 24 bases spanning the gap. Germline loops: CDR1 KGHDR, CDR2 SFDVKD. The CDR3 spans 19 residues.

The chain links TRBV28 to TRBJ1-5; D possibly corresponds to TRBD1 (6 bases). Trimming shortened V by 4 bases and J by 6 bases, and 19 bases separated the two germline ends. The CDR3 spans 16 residues. Germline V gives CDR1 MDHEN, CDR2 SYDVKM. The CDR3 spells CASSYRWQGHGQPQHF. The CDR3 DNA reads as TGTGCCAGCAGTTACCGCTGGCAGGGGCACGGTCAGCCCCAGCATTTT. The variable domain in full, completed from reference TRBV28 and TRBJ1-5, reads DVKVTQSSRYLVKRTGEKVFLECVQDMDHENMFWYRQDPGLGLRLIYFSYDVKMKEKGDIPEGYSVSREKKERFSLILESASTNQTSMYLCASSYRWQGHGQPQHFGDGTRLSIL.

The chain recombines TRBV2 with TRBJ1-4, with D perhaps TRBD1 (6 bases). With 6 bases removed from V and 7 bases from J, the gap between germline ends came to 12 bases. CDR3 length: 13 amino acids. CDR1 and CDR2 (germline): SNHLY, FYNNEI. The CDR3 region has the DNA TGTGCCAGCAGGGGGGGGCGCGGTGAAAAACTGTTTTTT. Protein product: CASRGGRGEKLFF.

This chain links TRBV3-1 (or the pseudogene TRBV3-2) with TRBJ2-3, with 9 bases aligning to TRBD1. J lost 2 bases, V lost 6 bases, and 9 bases had no gene match. Germline lookup yields CDR1 LGHDT and CDR2 YNNKEL (reference sequence). This CDR3 is 16 amino acids long. The CDR3 DNA sequence: TGTGCCAGCAGACCCGACAGGGGGGGGGACACAGATACGCAGTATTTT. Translating it yields CASRPDRGGDTDTQYF.

This CDR3 reads CASSQGGTVYNEQFF. The CDR3 region has the DNA TGTGCCAGCAGCCAAGGCGGGACGGTCTACAATGAGCAGTTCTTC. This chain links TRBV7-8 with TRBJ2-1; perhaps TRBD2 as D (6 bases). Between the trimmed V and J ends, which lost 5 bases and 3 bases, there was a span of 14 bases. This CDR3 spans 15 amino acids. Germline V gene data show CDR1 as SGHVS and CDR2 as FQNEAQ.

The rearrangement uses TRBV6-1 and TRBJ2-7; D possibly corresponds to TRBD1 (6 bases). V was trimmed by 2 bases and J by 0 bases, leaving 11 bases between them. In germline, CDR1 is MNHNS, CDR2 SASEGT. The CDR3 is made up of 15 amino acids. The CDR3 region is CASSEFRDISYEQYF. As DNA, the CDR3 is TGTGCCAGCAGTGAATTCAGGGACATCTCCTACGAGCAGTACTTC.

The chain couples TRBV7-9 to TRBJ1-1; D may be TRBD1 (6 bases). The germline V gene has CDR1 SEHNR and CDR2 FQNEAQ (reference sequence). Trimming stripped 5 bases from V and 5 bases from J, with 15 bases between. This CDR3 region has 14 residues. CDR3: CASSDRDTQTEAFF. As DNA, the CDR3 is TGTGCCAGCAGCGACCGGGACACCCAAACTGAAGCTTTCTTT.

The V gene is TRBV30, the J gene TRBJ2-3; 8 bases line up with TRBD1. CDR1 GTSNPN and CDR2 SVGIG come from the germline V gene (reference sequence). The length of the CDR3 is 15 residues. J gave up 3 bases and V 2 bases, and 7 bases lay outside the gene matches. CDR3 DNA: TGTGCCTGGAGTCTAGGACAGGGAAGGACAGATACGCAGTATTTT. Encoded protein: CAWSLGQGRTDTQYF. The full variable domain, rest sourced from reference TRBV30 and TRBJ2-3, is SQTIHQWPATLVQPVGSPLSLECTVEGTSNPNLYWYRQAAGRGLQLLFYSVGIGQISSEVPQNLSASRPQDRQFILSSKKLLLSDSGFYLCAWSLGQGRTDTQYFGPGTRLTVL.

Comments on this clone: Other DNA sequences within the sample encode an identical CDR3. The gene calls are TRBV20-1 and TRBJ1-2; D not certain. Germline loops: CDR1 DFQATT, CDR2 SNEGSKA (reference sequence). The V gene lost 5 bases and the J gene lost 8 bases, with 6 bases spanning the gap. There are 9 residues in the CDR3. CDR3 bases: TGCAGTGCTCCCGGGGGCTACACCTTC. The encoded protein is CSAPGGYTF.

The gene calls are TRBV7-9 and TRBJ2-3; no clear D gene. CDR3 length: 16 amino acids. The germline V and J ends were trimmed by 4 bases and 1 base, with 15 bases remaining between them. Looked up from germline, CDR1 is SEHNR and CDR2 is FQNEAQ (reference sequence). The CDR3 region is CASSSSPSGGTDTQYF. The CDR3, as DNA: TGTGCCAGCAGCTCCTCACCCTCGGGTGGCACAGATACGCAGTATTTT. Filled out from reference TRBV7-9 and TRBJ2-3, the complete variable domain reads DTGVSQNPRHKITKRGQNVTFRCDPISEHNRLYWYRQTLGQGPEFLTYFQNEAQLEKSRLLSDRFSAERPKGSFSTLEIQRTEQGDSAMYLCASSSSPSGGTDTQYFGPGTRLTVL.

Of note for this clone: This same CDR3 is encoded by further DNA sequences in the sample. In nucleotides, the CDR3 is TGTGCCAGCAGCTTGGGTTTAGCATCTGGGGCCAACGTCCTGACTTTC. Amino acid sequence: CASSLGLASGANVLTF. The chain recombines TRBV5-4 with TRBJ2-6; D is uncertain. Germline CDR1 and CDR2: SGHNT and YYREEE (reference sequence). Trimming removed 0 bases from V and 1 base from J, with 8 bases in between. The CDR3 sequence is 16 residues long.

The V call is TRBV28, the J call TRBJ1-3, with D possibly matching TRBD1 (6 bases). Germline CDR1 MDHEN, CDR2 SYDVKM. Trimming stripped 6 bases from V and 4 bases from J, with 16 bases between. This CDR3 contains 15 residues. The CDR3 loop reads CASRKTGFRGNTIYF. For the CDR3, the DNA is TGTGCCAGCAGAAAAACAGGGTTTAGAGGAAACACCATATATTTT.

The chain has TRBV29-1 and TRBJ1-1; possible D gene TRBD1, 6 bases. The CDR3 is 15 amino acids. V lost 4 bases to trimming and J lost 0 bases, with 15 bases between them. Germline V gives CDR1 SQVTM, CDR2 ANQGSEA. For the CDR3, the DNA is TGCAGCGTTGGTGTGGACAGAATCTTGAACACTGAAGCTTTCTTT. Encoded protein: CSVGVDRILNTEAFF.

The V and J genes are TRBV30 and TRBJ2-1, with 12 nucleotides matching TRBD2. CDR1 and CDR2 (germline): GTSNPN, SVGIG (reference sequence). The CDR3 has 12 amino acids. V was clipped by 8 bases and J by 9 bases; unmatched bases: 5. The CDR3 nucleotides read TGTGCCGTGACTAGCGGGAGCTTTGAGCAGTTCTTC. Translation gives CAVTSGSFEQFF.

The chain couples TRBV5-1 to TRBJ2-5, with a tentative D call TRBD2 (6 bases). The CDR3 spans 14 residues. CDR1 and CDR2 from the germline V gene are SGHRS and YFSETQ. The V end lost 5 bases, the J end lost 5 bases, and 16 bases lay between the germline ends. The CDR3 nucleotides are TGCGCCAGCAGAATGGTGGGCGGGGTGGAGACCCAGTACTTC. It translates to CASRMVGGVETQYF.

The rearrangement links TRBV5-1 to TRBJ2-7; D not resolved. Deletions cut 4 bases from V and 3 bases from J, with 11 bases between. CDR1 SGHRS and CDR2 YFSETQ come from the germline V gene. The CDR3 is 13 residues long. CDR3 nucleotides: TGCGCCAGCAGCCACTCCTTAAACTACGAGCAGTACTTC. It translates to CASSHSLNYEQYF.

The gene calls are TRBV25-1 and TRBJ1-2; 10 bases are shared with TRBD1. This CDR3 has 18 residues. From germline, CDR1 is MGHDK and CDR2 SYGVNS. V lost 7 bases and J lost 4; bases outside the gene matches: 18. For the CDR3, the DNA is TGTGCCAGCATAGGCTTCGGGACAGGGGCCCTGGGGACCTATGGCTACACCTTC. Its protein product is CASIGFGTGALGTYGYTF.

The J gene is TRBJ1-1, the V gene TRBV3-1 (or the pseudogene TRBV3-2), with 11 bases identical to TRBD1. Trimming removed 2 bases from V and 4 bases from J; junction bases left unmatched: 9. This CDR3 spans 17 amino acids. From germline, CDR1 is LGHDT and CDR2 YNNKEL (reference sequence). The CDR3 loop is CASSQTGLGQGVTEAFF. CDR3 bases: TGTGCCAGCAGCCAAACTGGCCTGGGACAGGGGGTCACTGAAGCTTTCTTT.

This rearrangement joins TRBV7-3 to TRBJ1-2; no reliable D call. Per germline, CDR1 SGHTA and CDR2 FQGTGA. CDR3 length equals 15 residues. Trimming took off 0 bases at V and 3 bases at J, with 11 bases between the two ends. CDR3 DNA: TGTGCCAGCAGCTTAACTGGGTCAGGCGACTATGGCTACACCTTC. Translation gives CASSLTGSGDYGYTF.